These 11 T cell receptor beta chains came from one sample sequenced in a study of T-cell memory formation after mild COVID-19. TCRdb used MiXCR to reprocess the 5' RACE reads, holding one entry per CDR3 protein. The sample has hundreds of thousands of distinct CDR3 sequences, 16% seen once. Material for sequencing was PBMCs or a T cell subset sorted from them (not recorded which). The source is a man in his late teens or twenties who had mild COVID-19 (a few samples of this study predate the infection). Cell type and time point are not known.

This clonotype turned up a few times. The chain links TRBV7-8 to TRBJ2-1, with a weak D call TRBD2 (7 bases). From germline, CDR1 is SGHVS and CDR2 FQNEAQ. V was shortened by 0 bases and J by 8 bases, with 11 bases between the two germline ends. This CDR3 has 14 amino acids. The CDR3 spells CASSLAGGPHEQFF. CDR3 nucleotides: TGTGCCAGCAGCTTAGCGGGGGGGCCACATGAGCAGTTCTTC.

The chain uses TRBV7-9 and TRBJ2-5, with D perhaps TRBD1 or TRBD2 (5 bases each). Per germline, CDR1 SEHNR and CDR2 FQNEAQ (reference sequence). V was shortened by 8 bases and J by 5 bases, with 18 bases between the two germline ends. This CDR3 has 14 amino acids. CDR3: CASGRTLEGETQYF. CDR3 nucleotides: TGTGCCAGCGGACGTACTTTAGAGGGGGAGACCCAGTACTTC.

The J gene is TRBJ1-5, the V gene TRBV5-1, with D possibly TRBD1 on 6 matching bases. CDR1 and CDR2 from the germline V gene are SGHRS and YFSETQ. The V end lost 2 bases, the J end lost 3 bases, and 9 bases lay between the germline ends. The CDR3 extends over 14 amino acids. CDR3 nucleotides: TGCGCCAGCAGCTTAACAGGGATCAATCAGCCCCAGCATTTT. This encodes CASSLTGINQPQHF.

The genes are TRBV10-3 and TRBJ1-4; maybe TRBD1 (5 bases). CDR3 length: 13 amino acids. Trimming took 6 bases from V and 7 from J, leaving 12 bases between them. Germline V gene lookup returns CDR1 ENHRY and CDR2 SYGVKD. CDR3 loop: CAISPGTSEKLFF. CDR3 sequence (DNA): TGTGCCATCAGCCCAGGGACGAGTGAAAAACTGTTTTTT.

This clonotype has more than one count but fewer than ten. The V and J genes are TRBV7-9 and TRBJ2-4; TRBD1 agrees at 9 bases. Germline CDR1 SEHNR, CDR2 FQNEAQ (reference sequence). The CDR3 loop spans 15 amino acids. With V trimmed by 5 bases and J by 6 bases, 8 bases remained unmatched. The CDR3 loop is CASSDRDREGNIQYF. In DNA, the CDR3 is TGTGCCAGCAGCGACCGGGACAGGGAGGGAAACATTCAGTACTTC.

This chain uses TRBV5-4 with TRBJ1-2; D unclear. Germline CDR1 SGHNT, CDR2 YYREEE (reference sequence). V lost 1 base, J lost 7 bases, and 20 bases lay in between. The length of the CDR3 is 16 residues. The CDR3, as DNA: TGTGCCAGCAGCTTGAGGGCGGGGTTAGAGGCGCGTGGCTACACCTTC. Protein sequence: CASSLRAGLEARGYTF.

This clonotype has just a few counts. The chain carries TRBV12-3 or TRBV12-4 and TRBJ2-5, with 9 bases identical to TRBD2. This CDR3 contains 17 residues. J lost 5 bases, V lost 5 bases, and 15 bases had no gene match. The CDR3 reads CASSLRTSEGRWETQYF. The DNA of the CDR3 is TGTGCCAGCAGTCTTCGGACTAGCGAGGGTCGGTGGGAGACCCAGTACTTC.

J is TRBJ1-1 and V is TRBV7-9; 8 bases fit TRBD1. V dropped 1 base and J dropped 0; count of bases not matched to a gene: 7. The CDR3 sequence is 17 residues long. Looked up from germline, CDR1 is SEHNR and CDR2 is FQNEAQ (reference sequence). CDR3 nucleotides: TGTGCCAGCAGCTTAGTGAGGACAGGGAGCATGAACACTGAAGCTTTCTTT. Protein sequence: CASSLVRTGSMNTEAFF.

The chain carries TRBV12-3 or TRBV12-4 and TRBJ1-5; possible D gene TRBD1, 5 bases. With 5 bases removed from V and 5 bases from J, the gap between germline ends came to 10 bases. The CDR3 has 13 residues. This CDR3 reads CASSDSYYQPQHF. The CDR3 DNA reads TGTGCCAGCAGTGACAGTTACTATCAGCCCCAGCATTTT.

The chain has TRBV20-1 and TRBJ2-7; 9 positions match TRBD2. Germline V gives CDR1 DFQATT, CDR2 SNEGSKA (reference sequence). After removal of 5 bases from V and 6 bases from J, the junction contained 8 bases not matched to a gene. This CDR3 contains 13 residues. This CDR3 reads CSARLAAPREQYV. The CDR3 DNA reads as TGCAGTGCTCGACTAGCGGCCCCCCGCGAGCAGTACGTC.

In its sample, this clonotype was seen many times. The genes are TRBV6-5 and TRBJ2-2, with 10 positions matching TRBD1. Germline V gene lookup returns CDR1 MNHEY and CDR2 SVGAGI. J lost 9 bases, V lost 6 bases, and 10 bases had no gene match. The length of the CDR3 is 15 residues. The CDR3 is CASRAGTGVARELFF. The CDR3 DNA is TGTGCCAGCAGAGCCGGGACAGGGGTAGCTCGGGAGCTGTTTTTT.